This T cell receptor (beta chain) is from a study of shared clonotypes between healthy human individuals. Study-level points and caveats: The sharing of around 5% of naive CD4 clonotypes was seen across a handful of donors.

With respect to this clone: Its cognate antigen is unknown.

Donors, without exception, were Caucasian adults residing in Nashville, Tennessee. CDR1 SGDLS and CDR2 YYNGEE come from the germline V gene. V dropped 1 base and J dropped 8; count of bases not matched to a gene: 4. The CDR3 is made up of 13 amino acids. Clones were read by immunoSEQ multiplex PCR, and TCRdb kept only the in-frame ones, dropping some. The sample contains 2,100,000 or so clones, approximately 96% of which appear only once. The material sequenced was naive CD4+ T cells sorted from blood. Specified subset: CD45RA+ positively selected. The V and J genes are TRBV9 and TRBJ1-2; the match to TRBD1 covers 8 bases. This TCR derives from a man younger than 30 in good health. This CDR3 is CASSVQGAGGYTF. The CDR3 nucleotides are TGTGCCAGCAGCGTACAGGGGGCTGGCGGCTACACCTTC.